The 6 T cell receptor beta chains presented below share a single source sample, sequenced in a study of cytomegalovirus exposure and HLA in healthy donors. The PCR made use of 60 Vbeta and 13 Jbeta primers. The data were produced by immunoSEQ multiplex PCR, yet TCRdb's version contains in-frame clones alone and is incomplete. The sample holds 200,000 or so clones; 70% to 80% are singletons and the top ten take approximately 0.4%. Sequencing was done on a sample of PBMCs. Every receptor here comes from a male donor in good health and CMV-seropositive.

The rearrangement uses TRBV4-1 and TRBJ2-7, with 9 bases fitting TRBD2. The V gene end was trimmed by 0 bases and the J gene end by 7 bases; junction bases not matched to a gene: 10. Germline V gene sequence: CDR1 MGHRA, CDR2 YSYEKL. The CDR3 has 16 amino acids. CDR3 in DNA: TGCGCCAGCAGCCAAGATATGCGGGAGGGCCCTCGGGAGCAGTACTTC. Translating gives CASSQDMREGPREQYF.

The V gene is TRBV7-9, the J gene TRBJ2-3, with 7 bases matching TRBD2. Germline lookup yields CDR1 SEHNR and CDR2 FQNEAQ (reference sequence). The CDR3 extends over 16 amino acids. Trimming cost V 5 bases and J 3 bases; bases outside gene matches: 11. CDR3 sequence: CASSPGRSSLTDTQYF. The DNA for the CDR3 is TGTGCCAGCAGCCCCGGGAGGTCGTCGCTAACAGATACGCAGTATTTT.

The chain combines TRBV20-1 with TRBJ2-3; D is undetermined. The CDR3 is made up of 11 amino acids. Trimming left V 4 bases short and J 2 bases short, with 4 bases between. CDR1 is DFQATT, CDR2 SNEGSKA, per germline (reference sequence). The CDR3 DNA follows: TGCAGTGCTACTATCACAGATACGCAGTATTTT. It yields the protein CSATITDTQYF.

V usage is TRBV27 and J usage is TRBJ2-5, with 12 bases matching TRBD1. Gene TRBJ2-7 matches the end of the DNA better, so the J call may be wrong. The CDR3 totals 15 residues. CDR1 and CDR2 (germline): MNHEY, SMNVEV (reference sequence). The CDR3 DNA follows: TGTGCCAGCAGCCCCGGGACAGGGGGCATCTACGAGCAGTACTTC. This codes for CASSPGTGGIYEQYF.

In nucleotides, the CDR3 is TGTGCCTGGAGATCCACAGGGTCTGAAAAACTGTTTTTT. Translating gives CAWRSTGSEKLFF. The chain uses TRBV30 and TRBJ1-4, with TRBD1 as a possible D gene (6 bases). This CDR3 contains 13 residues. Trimming took 3 bases from V and 7 from J, leaving 12 bases between them. Germline CDR1 and CDR2: GTSNPN and SVGIG (reference sequence).

This clone showed up just a few times. The chain links TRBV4-1 to TRBJ2-7, with 8 bases identical to TRBD1. The CDR3 runs 16 residues. Trimming at V came to 0 bases and at J to 2 bases, leaving 6 bases not matched to a gene. Germline values: CDR1 MGHRA, CDR2 YSYEKL. This CDR3 reads CASSQEFNRGTYEQYF. Written as DNA, the CDR3 is TGCGCCAGCAGCCAAGAATTTAACAGGGGGACCTACGAGCAGTACTTC.